These T cell receptor beta chains were read from a single sample in a study of blood T cell repertoires in COVID-19. Generated by immunoSEQ multiplex PCR, the TCRdb table keeps only in-frame clones and is missing some. The sample lists some 460,000 clones, roughly 90% seen once, with 0.7% in the top ten. The sample consisted of PBMCs or T cells enriched from blood (not recorded which). Every receptor here comes from a woman under 30 who had recovered from COVID-19. Each CDR3 is given with its conserved first and last residue. The D gene is left open where the match is weak.

TRBJ1-1 | TRBV2 | NA | CASGPQGLGATEAFF
TRBJ2-2 | TRBV7-8 | NA | CASSFYERSTGELFF
TRBJ1-3 | TRBV12-5 | NA | CASGLRGGGNTIYF
TRBJ2-4 | TRBV4-1 | TRBD2 | CASSSLLSAGRGKNIQYF
TRBJ2-7 | TRBV7-2 | NA | CASSLAPIYEQYF
TRBJ2-3 | TRBV30 | TRBD1 | CALQGAADTQYF
TRBJ1-1 | TRBV30 | NA | CAWNGASGNTEAFF
TRBJ1-6 | TRBV7-2 | TRBD1 | CASSLDRVGILNSPLHF
TRBJ1-5 | TRBV6-5 | NA | CASKRWNRVNQPQHF
TRBJ1-1 | TRBV19 | NA | CASSIGSRSEAFF
TRBJ1-4 | TRBV23-1 | TRBD1 | CASSKGQRNEKLFF
TRBJ2-1 | TRBV19 | NA | CASSHMWSSSEQFF
TRBJ1-2 | TRBV30 | NA | CAWSAPPGGYGYTF
TRBJ2-7 | TRBV3-1/TRBV3-2 | NA | CASSHSGRGAYEQYF
TRBJ1-2 | TRBV14 | NA | CASSLDTANYGYTF
TRBJ2-5 | TRBV2 | NA | CASRVSETQYF
TRBJ1-2 | TRBV12-3/TRBV12-4 | TRBD1 | CASISGQGSYTF
TRBJ1-1 | TRBV5-6 | TRBD1 | CASSFGQENTEAFF
TRBJ1-2 | TRBV3-1/TRBV3-2 | NA | CASSQAFGSDGYTF
TRBJ1-5 | TRBV6-5 | TRBD1 | CASRDRFNQPQHF
TRBJ1-2 | TRBV6-4 | NA | CASSPGENYGYTF
TRBJ2-1 | TRBV9 | TRBD2 | CASGASGDSNEQFF
TRBJ2-5 | TRBV7-2 | NA | CASSSDRGQETQYF